This is a list of T cell receptor beta chains from one sample in a study of blood T cell repertoires in COVID-19. Method: immunoSEQ multiplex PCR; TCRdb's copy keeps in-frame clones and lacks some. The repertoire has about 97,000 clones, around four fifths of them found once; the top ten carry around 9.4%. Sequencing was performed on peripheral blood. Source of these receptors: a man aged 35 to 55 with active or convalescent COVID-19. Both conserved end residues are part of each CDR3. The order of the fields is D gene, J gene, clone size, V gene, CDR3 protein, CDR3 DNA. D genes are given only for firm matches. For some rows the clone size is stated as once, few or many, or as a class when expanded; others skip it.

>TRBD2|TRBJ2-2|.|TRBV11-3
CASSRGLAGGLNTGELFF
TGTGCCAGCAGCCGAGGACTAGCGGGGGGGTTGAACACCGGGGAGCTGTTTTTT
>TRBD2|TRBJ2-5|.|TRBV5-4
CASSKGLAGIQETQYF
TGTGCCAGCAGTAAGGGTTTAGCGGGGATCCAAGAGACCCAGTACTTC
>.|TRBJ2-7|.|TRBV7-2
CASSLYGSSSYEQYF
TGTGCCAGCAGCTTATACGGTAGCTCTAGCTACGAGCAGTACTTC
>TRBD1|TRBJ1-1|.|TRBV11-3
CASSLEIIYWDRGTEAFF
TGTGCCAGCAGCTTAGAAATTATTTATTGGGACAGGGGCACTGAAGCTTTCTTT
>TRBD1|TRBJ1-1|.|TRBV9
CASSPQGAGTEAFF
TGTGCCAGCAGCCCCCAGGGGGCGGGGACTGAAGCTTTCTTT
>.|TRBJ2-2|.|TRBV6-5
CASSYRGGNTGELFF
TGTGCCAGCAGTTACAGGGGGGGGAACACCGGGGAGCTGTTTTTT
>TRBD2|TRBJ2-3|few|TRBV7-8
CASSLGLNTDTQYF
TGTGCCAGCAGCTTGGGACTAAACACAGATACGCAGTATTTT
>TRBD1|TRBJ1-1|once|TRBV18
CASSSGGLPEAFF
TGTGCCAGCTCATCAGGGGGCTTGCCTGAAGCTTTCTTT
>.|TRBJ2-7|.|TRBV6-1
CASSEASGVANEQYF
TGTGCCAGCAGTGAAGCGTCGGGGGTGGCAAACGAGCAGTACTTC
>.|TRBJ1-6|.|TRBV12-5
CASGLSNSPLHF
TGTGCTAGTGGTTTGAGCAATTCACCCCTCCACTTT
>TRBD1|TRBJ2-7|.|TRBV2
CASSTQGQLYEQYF
TGTGCCAGCAGTACACAGGGGCAACTCTACGAGCAGTACTTC
>.|TRBJ2-5|.|TRBV3-1/TRBV3-2
CASSQGFGPGKGETQYF
TGTGCCAGCAGCCAGGGTTTTGGTCCGGGGAAGGGAGAGACCCAGTACTTC
>TRBD2|TRBJ2-5|.|TRBV5-1
CASSLVGGQETQYF
TGCGCCAGCAGCTTGGTGGGAGGGCAGGAGACCCAGTACTTC
>.|TRBJ1-6|.|TRBV9
CASSVEGAGNSPLHF
TGTGCCAGCAGCGTAGAAGGGGCGGGAAATTCACCCCTCCACTTT
>TRBD1|TRBJ1-3|.|TRBV7-2
CASSSGQVGNTIYF
TGTGCCAGCAGCTCCGGACAGGTTGGAAACACCATATATTTT
>TRBD1|TRBJ1-4|.|TRBV4-2
CASSLPRGQGFEKLFF
TGTGCCAGCAGCCTTCCGAGGGGACAGGGTTTTGAAAAACTGTTTTTT
>TRBD1|TRBJ1-5|.|TRBV6-1
CASSEVGTGHQPQHF
TGTGCCAGCAGTGAAGTGGGGACAGGGCATCAGCCCCAGCATTTT
>.|TRBJ1-6|.|TRBV3-1/TRBV3-2
CASSPQIGYNSPLHF
TGTGCCAGCAGCCCCCAAATCGGCTATAATTCACCCCTCCACTTT
>TRBD1|TRBJ2-7|.|TRBV11-2
CASSATLEDRPAYF
TGTGCCAGCAGCGCTACCCTGGAGGACAGGCCCGCGTACTTC
>.|TRBJ1-5|.|TRBV6-1
CASSETVSNQPQHF
TGTGCCAGCAGTGAGACAGTTAGCAATCAGCCCCAGCATTTT
>.|TRBJ2-7|.|TRBV4-1
CASSQERGGFYEQYF
TGCGCCAGCAGCCAAGAACGAGGGGGATTTTACGAGCAGTACTTC
>.|TRBJ2-7|.|TRBV4-2
CASSQRLGGYEQYF
TGTGCCAGCAGCCAAAGGCTGGGAGGCTACGAGCAGTACTTC
>TRBD1|TRBJ1-1|.|TRBV27
CASTRYLGPINKGQGEAFF
TGTGCCAGCACACGATATTTGGGGCCGATAAATAAGGGACAGGGTGAAGCTTTCTTT
>.|TRBJ1-4|.|TRBV15
CATSRVSSGNEKLFF
TGTGCCACCAGCAGAGTCTCAAGCGGGAATGAAAAACTGTTTTTT
>TRBD1|TRBJ1-1|.|TRBV30
CAWSVDRANTEAFF
TGTGCCTGGAGTGTAGACAGGGCGAACACTGAAGCTTTCTTT
>.|TRBJ2-2|once|TRBV21-1
CASSKGICGNTGELFF
TGTGCCAGCAGCAAAGGAATTTGCGGGAACACCGGGGAGCTGTTTTTT
>.|TRBJ1-4|.|TRBV11-2
CASSVLTGANEKLFF
TGTGCCAGCAGCGTTTTGACAGGCGCTAATGAAAAACTGTTTTTT
>.|TRBJ1-1|.|TRBV6-2/TRBV6-3
CASSYSSVTEAFF
TGTGCCAGCAGTTACTCGTCGGTCACTGAAGCTTTCTTT
>.|TRBJ1-3|.|TRBV12-3/TRBV12-4
CASSFSRGNTIYF
TGTGCCAGCAGTTTTTCGCGAGGAAACACCATATATTTT
>.|TRBJ1-1|.|TRBV5-1
CASSLGLTEAFF
TGCGCCAGCAGCTTGGGACTCACTGAAGCTTTCTTT
>TRBD1|TRBJ2-1|few|TRBV9
CASTQGGIGSNEQFF
TGTGCCAGCACACAGGGGGGAATAGGATCCAATGAGCAGTTCTTC
>.|TRBJ2-4|.|TRBV3-1/TRBV3-2
CASSLSGTTLAKNIQYF
TGTGCCAGCAGCCTTTCCGGGACAACTCTAGCCAAAAACATTCAGTACTTC
>TRBD2|TRBJ2-3|.|TRBV7-3
CASSLRGLWFRRGIDTDTQYF
TGTGCCAGCAGCTTAAGGGGTTTATGGTTCAGGCGGGGGATAGACACAGATACGCAGTATTTT
>TRBD2|TRBJ2-2|.|TRBV19
CASSIFGTSGGTANTGELFF
TGTGCCAGTAGTATTTTCGGAACTAGCGGGGGAACCGCGAACACCGGGGAGCTGTTTTTT
>TRBD2|TRBJ2-7|.|TRBV20-1
CSASSSGTVLEQYF
TGCAGTGCTAGTTCCAGCGGGACGGTACTCGAGCAGTACTTC
>TRBD1|TRBJ1-5|.|TRBV3-1/TRBV3-2
CAGGTANQPQHF
TGTGCCGGGGGGACAGCGAATCAGCCCCAGCATTTT
>TRBD1|TRBJ1-2|.|TRBV27
CASSSAGTGVWGYTF
TGTGCCAGCAGTTCGGCCGGGACAGGGGTTTGGGGCTACACCTTC
>.|TRBJ1-4|.|TRBV27
CASAVAGLNEKLFF
TGTGCCAGCGCTGTCGCGGGACTGAATGAAAAACTGTTTTTT
>.|TRBJ2-7|.|TRBV5-1
CASSPGGARPYEQYF
TGCGCCAGCAGCCCTGGGGGGGCGCGTCCCTACGAGCAGTACTTC
>TRBD2|TRBJ2-6|once|TRBV10-3
CAIRREGQAGANVLTF
TGTGCCATCAGAAGGGAGGGGCAAGCTGGGGCCAACGTCCTGACTTTC
>TRBD1|TRBJ1-1|.|TRBV29-1
CSVDKTVSGQGFWNTEAFF
TGCAGCGTTGATAAAACCGTGAGCGGACAGGGGTTTTGGAACACTGAAGCTTTCTTT
>TRBD1|TRBJ2-1|.|TRBV6-2/TRBV6-3
CASSYPGTGRNEQFF
TGTGCCAGCAGTTACCCCGGGACAGGGCGGAATGAGCAGTTCTTC
>.|TRBJ2-2|few|TRBV27
CASRNRATGELFF
TGTGCCAGCAGGAACAGGGCCACCGGGGAGCTGTTTTTT
>TRBD2|TRBJ2-3|few|TRBV7-9
CASRGDQRGSNTDTQYF
TGTGCCAGCCGGGGTGATCAGCGGGGGTCAAACACAGATACGCAGTATTTT
>.|TRBJ1-6|once|TRBV4-1
CASSQLEGVSSPLHF
TGCGCCAGCAGCCAGCTTGAGGGGGTTAGTTCACCCCTCCACTTT
>.|TRBJ1-3|.|TRBV4-2
CASSQDSGASGNTIYF
TGTGCCAGCAGCCAAGACTCGGGTGCCTCTGGAAACACCATATATTTT
>.|TRBJ1-6|.|TRBV7-8
CASSLGRGNSPLHF
TGTGCCAGCAGCTTAGGACGGGGAAATTCACCCCTCCACTTT
>.|TRBJ2-2|once|TRBV9
CASGGSTGELFF
TGTGCCAGTGGGGGGAGCACCGGGGAGCTGTTTTTT
>.|TRBJ1-1|.|TRBV7-3
CASSLSQGEAFF
TGTGCCAGCAGCTTATCCCAGGGTGAAGCTTTCTTT
>TRBD2|TRBJ2-3|.|TRBV5-4
CASSLDPSGGADTQYF
TGTGCCAGCAGCTTGGATCCTAGCGGGGGGGCAGATACGCAGTATTTT
>TRBD2|TRBJ2-2|.|TRBV14
CASSQASGVVTGELFF
TGTGCCAGCAGCCAAGCCAGCGGGGTAGTCACCGGGGAGCTGTTTTTT
>TRBD1|TRBJ1-6|.|TRBV15
CATSMGQGGYNSPLHF
TGTGCCACCAGCATGGGGCAGGGGGGCTATAATTCACCCCTCCACTTT